This record concerns one TCR beta chain sequence. Its antigen is undetermined. Unrecorded immune exposure was likely among donors, who were nominally healthy when sampled. These data come from a study of cytomegalovirus exposure and HLA in healthy donors. This PCR relied on a set of 60 Vbeta primers and 13 Jbeta primers. Clones were sequenced by immunoSEQ multiplex PCR, and TCRdb holds only the in-frame ones, with some missing. The sample records 110,000 or so clones, 65% to 85% being singletons. Points from the study as a whole: There were reportedly fewer N-insertions in an Asian-associated ancestry cluster than the approximately 600-donor mean, in a later analysis. It was only CMV serostatus that was available as immune exposure information. Segments of the TCR beta V type were, in most cases, productive about 90% or about 30% of the time in an earlier analysis.

This receptor was obtained from a woman between 35 and 50 years old in good health and CMV-seropositive. The specimen sequenced was PBMCs.

The CDR3 DNA is TGTGCCAGCAGCTTATCGCAACGGTACAATGAGCAGTTCTTC. Its protein is CASSLSQRYNEQFF. This rearrangement joins TRBV7-6 to TRBJ2-1; D unclear. The CDR3 consists of 14 residues. CDR1 and CDR2 from the germline V gene are SGHVS and FNYEAQ. Trimming took off 2 bases at V and 4 bases at J, with 9 bases between the two ends.